One sample yielded the 29 T cell receptor beta chains listed below, sequenced in a study of PD-1 blockade in classical Hodgkin lymphoma. Clones were sequenced by immunoSEQ multiplex PCR, and TCRdb holds only the in-frame ones, with some missing. The sample has nearly 100,000 clones; approximately 83% are singletons. Relapses following autologous stem cell transplantation were seen in all patients, with brentuximab vedotin exposure varying. The sample in question was peripheral blood mononuclear cells (PBMCs), obtained at baseline. Source of these receptors: a human donor with classical Hodgkin lymphoma.

This sequence joins TRBV2 and TRBJ2-5; TRBD2 matches 11 bases. CDR1 SNHLY and CDR2 FYNNEI come from the germline V gene. The CDR3 spans 14 residues. Losses at the gene ends were 11 bases for V and 4 bases for J; bases not matched to a gene: 9. Here the CDR3 DNA reads TGTGCCTCCTTACTAGCGGGAGTACGAGAGACCCAGTACTTC. It specifies CASLLAGVRETQYF.

The rearrangement links TRBV5-1 to TRBJ2-1; 8 positions match TRBD2. V shed 4 bases and J 10 bases; nucleotides not matched to a gene: 7. The germline V gene has CDR1 SGHRS and CDR2 YFSETQ. CDR3 length: 13 residues. CDR3 nucleotides: TGCGCCAGCAGCGTCGGTGGCGGGAGGGAGCAGTTCTTC. This codes for CASSVGGGREQFF.

The chain links TRBV7-8 to TRBJ2-3, with 7 bases fitting TRBD2. The CDR3 totals 15 residues. The germline V gene encodes CDR1 SGHVS and CDR2 FQNEAQ. The V gene end was trimmed by 1 base and the J gene end by 5 bases; junction bases not matched to a gene: 6. The chain's CDR3 is CASSLGLAREDTQYF. Here the CDR3 DNA reads TGTGCCAGCAGCTTAGGACTAGCTAGAGAAGATACGCAGTATTTT.

This chain joins TRBV29-1 and TRBJ2-1; D is undetermined. The ends were cut back, 3 bases at V and 0 bases at J, with 6 bases in the middle. This CDR3 is built from 13 residues. CDR1 is SQVTM, CDR2 ANQGSEA, per germline. CDR3 nucleotide sequence: TGCAGCGTTGATAGGGACTCCTACAATGAGCAGTTCTTC. Its protein product is CSVDRDSYNEQFF.

This rearrangement joins TRBV6-1 to TRBJ2-5, with 10 bases matching TRBD1. The trim removed 7 bases at V and 5 bases at J, leaving 7 bases unmatched. CDR3 length equals 14 residues. From germline, CDR1 is MNHNS and CDR2 SASEGT. The CDR3 region has the DNA TGTGCCAGCACCGTGACAGGGGGCTTGGAGACCCAGTACTTC. Protein product: CASTVTGGLETQYF.

The J gene is TRBJ2-3, the V gene TRBV19; 11 bases align to TRBD2. Germline CDR1 and CDR2: LNHDA and SQIVND (reference sequence). The CDR3 totals 18 residues. The V and J ends lost 3 bases and 2 bases, in that order; junction bases with no gene match: 10. The CDR3 reads CASSIVAGGPLNTDTQYF. The CDR3 DNA reads TGTGCCAGTAGTATTGTAGCGGGAGGGCCCTTGAACACAGATACGCAGTATTTT.

The V gene is TRBV5-4, the J gene TRBJ2-2, with 7 bases fitting TRBD2. J gave up 4 bases and V 3 bases, and 6 bases lay outside the gene matches. Germline CDR1 is SGHNT and CDR2 is YYREEE (reference sequence). The CDR3 is made up of 15 amino acids. The chain's CDR3 is CASSYRDYGTGELFF. The CDR3 region has the DNA TGTGCCAGCAGCTACCGGGACTACGGCACCGGGGAGCTGTTTTTT.

The chain combines TRBV5-1 with TRBJ2-5; TRBD2 matches at 11 bases. The germline gives CDR1 SGHRS, CDR2 YFSETQ. CDR3 length equals 16 residues. V shed 0 bases, J shed 3 bases, and the junction held 4 bases outside the gene matches. In DNA form, the CDR3 reads TGCGCCAGCAGCTTGGGGGTACTAGCGGGAGAAGAGACCCAGTACTTC. This codes for CASSLGVLAGEETQYF.

The chain links TRBV5-1 to TRBJ2-5; 7 bases fit TRBD2. Germline V CDR1 and CDR2: SGHRS, YFSETQ. Trimming cost V 9 bases and J 2 bases; bases outside gene matches: 7. This CDR3 region has 13 residues. CDR3 protein: CATGRTAQETQYF. The CDR3, as DNA: TGCGCCACCGGGAGGACGGCTCAAGAGACCCAGTACTTC.

The V gene is TRBV27, the J gene TRBJ2-1, with 8 positions matching TRBD2. This CDR3 has 18 residues. Germline-derived CDR1 and CDR2 are MNHEY and SMNVEV (reference sequence). With 4 bases clipped from V and 9 bases from J, the junction kept 20 bases outside the gene matches. The CDR3 protein is CASSSALPGTRGLGEQFF. CDR3 nucleotide sequence: TGTGCCAGCAGTTCCGCCCTCCCAGGGACTAGGGGCTTGGGTGAGCAGTTCTTC.

J is TRBJ2-3 and V is TRBV27, with D tentatively TRBD1 (6 bases). This CDR3 comprises 16 residues. Germline CDR1 MNHEY, CDR2 SMNVEV (reference sequence). The germline V and J ends were trimmed by 5 bases and 0 bases, with 15 bases remaining between them. CDR3 DNA: TGTGCCAGCAGTAAATCCCAGAGGGGGAGCACAGATACGCAGTATTTT. Translation: CASSKSQRGSTDTQYF.

This clone appeared once. Other nucleotide sequences in the sample specify the same CDR3. The chain uses TRBV29-1 and TRBJ2-3; D gene ambiguous. V was trimmed by 3 bases and J by 1 base, leaving 5 bases between them. Looked up from germline, CDR1 is SQVTM and CDR2 is ANQGSEA. The CDR3 is 12 residues long. The CDR3 DNA reads TGCAGCGTTGATCGGGGCACAGATACGCAGTATTTT. Amino acid sequence: CSVDRGTDTQYF.

This clone came up once. The chain carries TRBV6-1 and TRBJ2-4; tentatively, D is TRBD1 (6 bases). The V end lost 4 bases, the J end lost 2 bases, and 9 bases lay between the germline ends. Germline V lookup: CDR1 MNHNS, CDR2 SASEGT. The length of the CDR3 is 14 residues. CDR3 loop: CASSGDRTKNIQYF. Written as DNA, the CDR3 is TGTGCCAGCAGTGGTGACAGGACCAAAAACATTCAGTACTTC.

The rearrangement joins TRBV28 to TRBJ1-1; a weak D match, TRBD1 (6 bases). Germline lookup yields CDR1 MDHEN and CDR2 SYDVKM. This CDR3 is 16 amino acids long. Trimming took 6 bases from V and 5 from J, leaving 22 bases between them. CDR3: CASSPAGVRRWTEAFF. The CDR3 nucleotides are TGTGCCAGCAGCCCCGCAGGGGTCAGGAGGTGGACTGAAGCTTTCTTT.

The chain is built from TRBV19 and TRBJ2-7, with D maybe TRBD2 (6 bases). The CDR3 length is 17 residues. CDR1 is LNHDA and CDR2 is SQIVND in the germline V gene (reference sequence). V lost 3 bases and J lost 2, with 20 bases in between. CDR3 in DNA: TGTGCCAGTAGTATGGGGCCGGGGCAGCGCGGGACCTACGAGCAGTACTTC. Protein sequence: CASSMGPGQRGTYEQYF.

V usage is TRBV28 and J usage is TRBJ2-7; D not resolved. Trimming cost V 6 bases and J 0 bases, with 15 bases left between them. Germline V CDR1 and CDR2: MDHEN, SYDVKM. The CDR3 runs 15 residues. The CDR3 sequence: CASSLAVLSSYEQYF. CDR3 in DNA: TGTGCCAGCAGCCTCGCCGTTTTAAGCTCCTACGAGCAGTACTTC. Full variable domain (remainder filled in from reference TRBV28 and TRBJ2-7): DVKVTQSSRYLVKRTGEKVFLECVQDMDHENMFWYRQDPGLGLRLIYFSYDVKMKEKGDIPEGYSVSREKKERFSLILESASTNQTSMYLCASSLAVLSSYEQYFGPGTRLTVT.

The rearrangement uses TRBV7-2 and TRBJ2-1; D remains unclear. V was clipped by 6 bases and J by 8 bases, with 11 bases between them. This CDR3 contains 12 residues. Germline V CDR1 and CDR2: SGHTA, FQGNSA. The CDR3 DNA is TGTGCCAGCAGAGGCCCCCCGGATGAGCAGTTCTTC. Translation gives CASRGPPDEQFF.

About this clone: At one of its ends the junction is not consistent with the germline gene, which may arise from a read error. The chain combines TRBV2 with TRBJ1-5; tentatively, D is TRBD1 (6 bases). The CDR3 is 13 residues long. The germline CDR1 and CDR2 sequences are SNHLY and FYNNEI. The CDR3 sequence: CVSSEGGNQPQHF. The CDR3 bases are TGTGTCAGCAGCGAGGGGGGCAATCAGCCCCAGCATTTT.

J is TRBJ1-2 and V is TRBV14, with D tentatively TRBD1 (6 bases). There are 13 residues in the CDR3. The germline CDR1 and CDR2 sequences are SGHDN and FVKESK. V gave up 8 bases and J gave up 7 bases, with 17 bases separating them. CDR3 DNA sequence: TGTGCCAGCGCTCGCCAGGGGTACGCTGGCTACACCTTC. Translated: CASARQGYAGYTF.

J is TRBJ2-2 and V is TRBV15; D not resolved. CDR1 is LNHNV and CDR2 is YYDKDF in the germline V gene (reference sequence). The CDR3 has 15 residues. V was trimmed by 0 bases and J by 5 bases, leaving 10 bases between them. The CDR3 region is CATSREFLVTGELFF. The CDR3 bases are TGTGCCACCAGCAGAGAATTCCTAGTAACCGGGGAGCTGTTTTTT. The variable domain in full, completed from reference TRBV15 and TRBJ2-2, reads DAMVIQNPRYQVTQFGKPVTLSCSQTLNHNVMYWYQQKSSQAPKLLFHYYDKDFNNEADTPDNFQSRRPNTSFCFLDIRSPGLGDTAMYLCATSREFLVTGELFFGEGSRLTVL.

This CDR3 reads CASSSPQGRVSYEQYF. CDR3 bases: TGTGCCAGCAGCTCCCCCCAGGGGCGCGTCTCCTACGAGCAGTACTTC. The rearrangement links TRBV7-8 to TRBJ2-7; weak D call: TRBD1 (6 bases). Trimming removed 4 bases from V and 0 bases from J, with 16 bases in between. Germline-derived CDR1 and CDR2 are SGHVS and FQNEAQ. CDR3 length: 16 residues.

The V and J genes are TRBV7-9 and TRBJ2-1, with TRBD2 matching 13 bases. The V gene's germline CDR1 is SEHNR and CDR2 FQNEAQ (reference sequence). The CDR3 sequence is 14 residues long. The J segment lost 9 bases and the V segment lost 1 base, leaving 0 bases of the junction unmatched. The CDR3 DNA reads TGTGCCAGCAGCTTAGGGACTAGCGGGAGTGAGCAGTTCTTC. Encoded protein: CASSLGTSGSEQFF. Full variable domain (rest looked up from reference TRBV7-9 and TRBJ2-1): DTGVSQNPRHKITKRGQNVTFRCDPISEHNRLYWYRQTLGQGPEFLTYFQNEAQLEKSRLLSDRFSAERPKGSFSTLEIQRTEQGDSAMYLCASSLGTSGSEQFFGPGTRLTVL.

V usage is TRBV7-6 and J usage is TRBJ1-3; TRBD1 is a possible D gene (6 bases). Germline values: CDR1 SGHVS, CDR2 FNYEAQ. This CDR3 comprises 18 residues. Trimming removed 1 base from V and 0 bases from J, with 16 bases in between. In nucleotides, the CDR3 is TGTGCCAGCAGCTTAGGAATGTCAGGGGCGGCCTCTGGAAACACCATATATTTT. Protein product: CASSLGMSGAASGNTIYF. Supplemented by reference TRBV7-6 and TRBJ1-3, the full variable domain reads GAGVSQSPRYKVTKRGQDVALRCDPISGHVSLYWYRQALGQGPEFLTYFNYEAQQDKSGLPNDRFSAERPEGSISTLTIQRTEQRDSAMYRCASSLGMSGAASGNTIYFGEGSWLTVV.

The chain combines TRBV21-1 with TRBJ2-3. TRBV21-1 represents a pseudogene. This CDR3 has 14 amino acids. The CDR3 nucleotides are TGTGCCAGCAGCAAGGGATTTGCCACAGATACGCAGTATTTT. Translated, it gives CASSKGFATDTQYF.

This chain joins TRBV19 and TRBJ1-2, with 10 bases that match TRBD1. The CDR3 has 15 residues. The V and J ends lost 6 bases and 4 bases, in that order; junction bases with no gene match: 8. Germline lookup yields CDR1 LNHDA and CDR2 SQIVND (reference sequence). The CDR3 sequence is CASSLTGGAIYGYTF. DNA for the CDR3: TGTGCCAGTAGCCTGACAGGGGGCGCGATCTATGGCTACACCTTC.

This clone was detected a few times. The chain recombines TRBV5-4 with TRBJ1-2; 8 bases align to TRBD1. CDR1 and CDR2 (germline): SGHNT, YYREEE (reference sequence). The V gene end was trimmed by 3 bases and the J gene end by 6 bases; junction bases not matched to a gene: 7. CDR3 length: 14 residues. This CDR3 is CASSYTGGKDGYTF. DNA for the CDR3: TGTGCCAGCAGCTATACAGGGGGAAAGGATGGCTACACCTTC.

The J gene is TRBJ2-2, the V gene TRBV27, with D perhaps matching TRBD1 (5 bases). Germline CDR1 is MNHEY and CDR2 is SMNVEV (reference sequence). The CDR3 is 14 residues long. The V and J ends lost 6 bases and 7 bases respectively, with 15 bases between them. CDR3 sequence reads: CASSATQGGGELFF. CDR3 coding DNA: TGTGCCAGCAGCGCTACTCAGGGTGGCGGGGAGCTGTTTTTT.

The chain recombines TRBV6-1 with TRBJ1-1; TRBD1 is a possible D gene (5 bases). Per the germline V gene, CDR1 is MNHNS and CDR2 is SASEGT. This CDR3 region has 13 residues. Trimming took 8 bases from V and 0 from J, leaving 10 bases between them. This CDR3 reads CASRQSMNTEAFF. Written as DNA, the CDR3 is TGTGCCAGCCGACAGTCCATGAACACTGAAGCTTTCTTT.

The chain couples TRBV28 to TRBJ1-1; D not certain. CDR3 length: 12 amino acids. CDR1 is MDHEN, CDR2 SYDVKM, per germline. V was shortened by 8 bases and J by 5 bases, with 12 bases between the two germline ends. In DNA, the CDR3 is TGTGCCAGCGTCCAAAGAGAAACTGAAGCTTTCTTT. Encoded protein: CASVQRETEAFF.